The next 29 T cell receptor beta chains were all read from a single sample in a study of identifying expanded T cells in peripheral blood. The method was immunoSEQ multiplex PCR; TCRdb's version includes in-frame clones alone and lacks a portion of them. This table holds approximately 110,000 clones, 88% found once. Sequenced input: blood. The receptor source for this set is a person between 18 and 75 years old in good health.

This clone appeared once. V is TRBV29-1 and J is TRBJ1-3; perhaps TRBD1 as D (6 bases). The CDR3 spans 12 residues. From germline, CDR1 is SQVTM and CDR2 ANQGSEA. Trimming cost V 3 bases and J 8 bases, with 11 bases left between them. The CDR3 region is CSVDNRVDTIYF. CDR3 coding DNA: TGCAGCGTTGACAACAGGGTAGACACCATATATTTT.

As to this clone: Within the sample, other DNA sequences also encode this same CDR3. This sequence joins TRBV6-5 and TRBJ2-7; the D gene is possibly TRBD2 (5 bases). The germline gives CDR1 MNHEY, CDR2 SVGAGI. Trimming pared 4 bases from V and 0 bases from J, leaving 10 bases between. The CDR3 runs 14 residues. CDR3 in amino acids: CASSSPGFSYEQYF. For the CDR3, the DNA is TGTGCCAGCAGTTCCCCGGGATTCTCCTACGAGCAGTACTTC.

The V call is TRBV18, the J call TRBJ2-2, with D possibly being TRBD1 (5 bases). The germline gives CDR1 KGHSH, CDR2 LQKENI. V dropped 0 bases and J dropped 5 bases, with 7 bases sitting between them. This CDR3 region has 14 residues. CDR3 in amino acids: CASSPPSGTGELFF. CDR3 DNA sequence: TGTGCCAGCTCACCACCATCAGGGACCGGGGAGCTGTTTTTT.

This rearrangement joins TRBV18 to TRBJ2-2; D might be TRBD1 or TRBD2, each matching 5 bases. V lost 2 bases to trimming and J lost 7 bases, with 11 bases between them. The CDR3 runs to 14 residues. The germline V gene has CDR1 KGHSH and CDR2 LQKENI. CDR3 region: CASSPSRAGGELFF. CDR3 bases: TGTGCCAGCTCACCATCCAGGGCGGGCGGGGAGCTGTTTTTT.

V gene TRBV7-3 combines with J gene TRBJ2-1; 11 bases map to TRBD2. Germline V gene lookup returns CDR1 SGHTA and CDR2 FQGTGA. Trimming cost V 5 bases and J 5 bases; bases outside gene matches: 5. The CDR3 loop spans 15 amino acids. The CDR3 loop is CASSPTSGTNNEQFF. The DNA of the CDR3 is TGTGCCAGCAGCCCGACTAGCGGGACTAACAATGAGCAGTTCTTC.

The chain has TRBV5-4 and TRBJ1-3, with D unclear. This CDR3 contains 14 residues. CDR1 is SGHNT, CDR2 YYREEE, per germline (reference sequence). CDR3 loop: CACGGSLSGNTIYF. The CDR3, as DNA: TGTGCATGTGGAGGATCACTCTCTGGAAACACCATATATTTT.

The chain employs TRBV7-9 and TRBJ2-1; possible D gene TRBD2, 5 bases. Trimming shortened V by 1 base and J by 9 bases, and 16 bases separated the two germline ends. Germline values: CDR1 SEHNR, CDR2 FQNEAQ (reference sequence). The CDR3 runs 15 residues. The CDR3 sequence: CASSLGVVGVLEQFF. The CDR3 nucleotides are TGTGCCAGCAGCTTAGGAGTGGTGGGAGTTCTTGAGCAGTTCTTC.

This clone was detected only once. The J gene is TRBJ2-7, the V gene TRBV7-9; TRBD2 matches at 10 bases. The V and J ends lost 2 bases and 7 bases, in that order; junction bases with no gene match: 8. This CDR3 has 15 amino acids. CDR1 is SEHNR and CDR2 is FQNEAQ in the germline V gene (reference sequence). CDR3 nucleotide sequence: TGTGCCAGCAGCTTACCCGAACTAGCGGGACGAGAGCAGTACTTC. It encodes CASSLPELAGREQYF.

The chain has TRBV28 and TRBJ1-3, with D hard to call. Trimming left V 5 bases short and J 0 bases short, with 5 bases between. Germline V gene lookup returns CDR1 MDHEN and CDR2 SYDVKM. This CDR3 is 13 amino acids long. The CDR3 protein is CASSGYSGNTIYF. The DNA for the CDR3 is TGTGCCAGCAGTGGATACTCTGGAAACACCATATATTTT.

The chain employs TRBV5-1 and TRBJ2-5; the D is unclear. Germline V gives CDR1 SGHRS, CDR2 YFSETQ. The CDR3 has 13 residues. Between the trimmed V and J ends, which lost 0 bases and 2 bases, there was a span of 5 bases. CDR3 DNA sequence: TGCGCCAGCAGCTTGGCCGTACAAGAGACCCAGTACTTC. It specifies CASSLAVQETQYF.

The chain uses TRBV5-6 and TRBJ2-5; tentative D call: TRBD1 (6 bases). The ends were cut back, 6 bases at V and 0 bases at J, with 12 bases in the middle. Germline CDR1 reads SGHDT; CDR2 reads YYEEEE. The CDR3 totals 14 residues. The CDR3 spells CASMGATYQETQYF. The CDR3 DNA is TGTGCCAGCATGGGGGCCACTTACCAAGAGACCCAGTACTTC.

This clone was counted only a few times. The rearrangement links TRBV7-8 to TRBJ2-2, with 7 bases fitting TRBD1. The V segment lost 9 bases and the J segment 1 base; nucleotides outside the gene matches: 2. The germline gives CDR1 SGHVS, CDR2 FQNEAQ. The CDR3 contains 13 residues. The CDR3 sequence: CASRDRNTGELFF. The CDR3 coding sequence is TGTGCCAGTAGGGACAGGAACACCGGGGAGCTGTTTTTT.

The chain combines TRBV6-1 with TRBJ1-3; D is unclear. The V end was cut by 4 bases, the J end by 4 bases, with 14 bases between. Germline V gives CDR1 MNHNS, CDR2 SASEGT. The CDR3 spans 15 residues. The CDR3 loop reads CASSAQTSSGNTIYF. The CDR3 DNA is TGTGCCAGCAGTGCGCAGACAAGTTCAGGAAACACCATATATTTT.

This clone was seen just once. The chain joins TRBV6-5 to TRBJ2-7; 8 bases match TRBD1. The CDR3 runs to 14 residues. The J segment lost 2 bases and the V segment lost 2 bases, leaving 2 bases of the junction unmatched. CDR1 and CDR2 from the germline V gene are MNHEY and SVGAGI. CDR3 amino acids: CASSYGQGPYEQYF. CDR3 sequence (DNA): TGTGCCAGCAGTTACGGACAGGGACCCTACGAGCAGTACTTC.

V is TRBV9 and J is TRBJ2-5, with 8 bases lining up with TRBD1. In germline, CDR1 is SGDLS, CDR2 YYNGEE. The V gene end was trimmed by 5 bases and the J gene end by 2 bases; junction bases not matched to a gene: 8. There are 15 residues in the CDR3. The CDR3 DNA sequence: TGTGCCAGCAGTATCGGGGACAGGTTGCAAGAGACCCAGTACTTC. The encoded protein is CASSIGDRLQETQYF.

J is TRBJ1-1 and V is TRBV19, with unresolved D. The CDR3 runs to 14 residues. The V gene's germline CDR1 is LNHDA and CDR2 SQIVND (reference sequence). V lost 4 bases, J lost 1 base, and 10 bases lay in between. CDR3 bases: TGTGCCAGTAGTACCCGGGAGAGGAACACTGAAGCTTTCTTT. Protein sequence: CASSTRERNTEAFF.

V is TRBV10-1 and J is TRBJ2-3, with a weak D call TRBD1 (6 bases). The CDR3 has 12 amino acids. Between the trimmed V and J ends, which lost 6 bases and 5 bases, there was a span of 9 bases. Germline CDR1 and CDR2: WNHNN and SYGVQD (reference sequence). Here the CDR3 DNA reads TGCGCCAGCAGCCGGGACAAAGATACGCAGTATTTT. This gives the protein CASSRDKDTQYF.

CDR3 sequence reads: CASSSTGQKVGELFF. The CDR3 nucleotides read TGTGCCAGCAGTTCTACCGGACAGAAAGTAGGGGAACTGTTTTTT. V usage is TRBV6-6 and J usage is TRBJ1-4; D might be TRBD1 (6 bases). The CDR3 extends over 15 amino acids. In germline, CDR1 is MNHNY, CDR2 SVGAGI (reference sequence). Deletions cut 4 bases from V and 12 bases from J, with 21 bases between.

The chain couples TRBV5-6 to TRBJ1-2; TRBD1 is a possible D gene (6 bases). Germline V gives CDR1 SGHDT, CDR2 YYEEEE. This CDR3 contains 13 residues. Trimming cost V 4 bases and J 5 bases, with 12 bases left between them. CDR3: CASSPGTFYGYTF. CDR3 nucleotides: TGTGCCAGCAGCCCGGGGACATTTTATGGCTACACCTTC.

This sequence joins TRBV19 and TRBJ2-7; maybe TRBD1 (5 bases). Trimming pared 6 bases from V and 4 bases from J, leaving 16 bases between. Germline values: CDR1 LNHDA, CDR2 SQIVND (reference sequence). The CDR3 has 14 residues. CDR3 DNA sequence: TGTGCCAGTAGCGGCGGCCAGGGTGTGTACGAGCAGTACTTC. This translates into CASSGGQGVYEQYF.

The chain carries TRBV4-1 and TRBJ2-2; 10 nucleotides line up with TRBD2. The CDR3 consists of 17 residues. V was pared by 1 base and J by 5 bases, with 7 bases of the junction left unmatched. CDR1 MGHRA and CDR2 YSYEKL come from the germline V gene. The CDR3 DNA follows: TGCGCCAGCAGCCAAGCCTTAGCGGGAGGTGGTACCGGGGAGCTGTTTTTT. It translates to CASSQALAGGGTGELFF.

The rearrangement links TRBV5-3 to TRBJ2-5; 9 bases agree with TRBD1. TRBV5-3 qualifies as an ORF whose function is uncertain. The trim removed 2 bases at V and 3 bases at J, leaving 8 bases unmatched. The CDR3 is made up of 16 amino acids. CDR3 nucleotide sequence: TGTGCCAGAAGCTTCCGGGACAGGGTAGGTGAAGAGACCCAGTACTTC. This encodes CARSFRDRVGEETQYF.

This chain links TRBV28 with TRBJ2-7; D may be TRBD1 or TRBD2 (6 bases each). V was shortened by 5 bases and J by 7 bases, with 9 bases between the two germline ends. The CDR3 contains 11 residues. From germline, CDR1 is MDHEN and CDR2 SYDVKM. In nucleotides, the CDR3 is TGTGCCAGCAGTCGGAGGGGGGAGCAGTACTTC. Protein product: CASSRRGEQYF.

The chain links TRBV7-2 to TRBJ2-2, with 8 bases matching TRBD2. Germline values: CDR1 SGHTA, CDR2 FQGNSA. The CDR3 is made up of 13 amino acids. V gave up 4 bases and J gave up 6 bases; unmatched junction bases: 1. The CDR3: CASSSGLAGELFF. The CDR3 region has the DNA TGTGCCAGCAGCTCGGGACTAGCCGGGGAGCTGTTTTTT.

V and J are TRBV28 and TRBJ2-2; D is unclear. V was shortened by 5 bases and J by 0 bases, with 10 bases between the two germline ends. Germline assignment: CDR1 MDHEN and CDR2 SYDVKM. The CDR3 runs to 15 residues. CDR3 residues: CASSPAPPNTGELFF. In DNA form, the CDR3 reads TGTGCCAGCAGTCCCGCCCCCCCGAACACCGGGGAGCTGTTTTTT.

The rearrangement uses TRBV9 and TRBJ1-3; D perhaps matches TRBD1 (5 bases). Trimming shortened V by 3 bases and J by 6 bases, and 13 bases separated the two germline ends. The CDR3 has 14 residues. Germline V gene data show CDR1 as SGDLS and CDR2 as YYNGEE. The CDR3 sequence: CASSAQGRVNTIYF. The CDR3 DNA reads TGTGCCAGCAGCGCCCAAGGCAGGGTAAACACCATATATTTT.

The V and J genes are TRBV7-3 and TRBJ1-1, with 7 bases aligning to TRBD1. V shed 6 bases, J shed 4 bases, and the junction held 8 bases outside the gene matches. The CDR3 consists of 14 residues. The germline CDR1 and CDR2 sequences are SGHTA and FQGTGA. The CDR3 nucleotides are TGTGCCAGCAGTTTAGGACAGGTGGGCACTGAAGCTTTCTTT. It is translated as CASSLGQVGTEAFF.

The chain carries TRBV30 and TRBJ1-2; maybe TRBD1 (6 bases). Trimming pared 5 bases from V and 7 bases from J, leaving 17 bases between. The length of the CDR3 is 13 residues. Per germline, CDR1 GTSNPN and CDR2 SVGIG (reference sequence). The CDR3 is CAWADRGGGGYTF. Here the CDR3 DNA reads TGTGCCTGGGCGGACAGAGGGGGGGGTGGCTACACCTTC.

The V gene is TRBV5-4, the J gene TRBJ1-1; D uncertain. This CDR3 contains 13 residues. CDR1 and CDR2 from the germline V gene are SGHNT and YYREEE (reference sequence). V was cut by 0 bases and J by 0 bases, with 3 bases left in between. The CDR3 region has the DNA TGTGCCAGCAGCTTGGGAGTGAACACTGAAGCTTTCTTT. This codes for CASSLGVNTEAFF. The whole variable domain, filled in from reference TRBV5-4 and TRBJ1-1, reads ETGVTQSPTHLIKTRGQQVTLRCSSQSGHNTVSWYQQALGQGPQFIFQYYREEENGRGNFPPRFSGLQFPNYSSELNVNALELDDSALYLCASSLGVNTEAFFGQGTRLTVV.